Each of the 31 T cell receptor beta chains below was sequenced from the same sample in a study of blood T cell repertoires in COVID-19. Profiling relied on immunoSEQ multiplex PCR, and the TCRdb table lists in-frame clones only, not all of them. This sample carries tens of thousands of clones, around 86% of them seen once, and the ten largest clones take more than 1.5%. Specimen: peripheral blood. The receptors originated from a woman between 55 and 75 years old with acute or convalescent COVID-19.

The chain joins TRBV7-3 to TRBJ2-1; 8 nucleotides match TRBD2. This CDR3 comprises 14 residues. The V gene end was trimmed by 5 bases and the J gene end by 9 bases; junction bases not matched to a gene: 9. Germline-derived CDR1 and CDR2 are SGHTA and FQGTGA. CDR3 residues: CASSPRSGSSEQFF. The CDR3 DNA reads TGTGCCAGCAGCCCCCGGAGCGGGAGCAGTGAGCAGTTCTTC.

The rearrangement joins TRBV18 to TRBJ1-1, with unresolved D. The CDR3 sequence is 15 residues long. The V end lost 2 bases, the J end lost 0 bases, and 10 bases lay between the germline ends. Looked up from germline, CDR1 is KGHSH and CDR2 is LQKENI. In nucleotides, the CDR3 is TGTGCCAGCTCACCAATCCACGGGTTGAACACTGAAGCTTTCTTT. Protein product: CASSPIHGLNTEAFF.

The V call is TRBV18, the J call TRBJ2-5; tentative D call: TRBD1 (5 bases). CDR1 is KGHSH, CDR2 LQKENI, per germline. This CDR3 has 14 residues. Trimming pared 6 bases from V and 0 bases from J, leaving 11 bases between. The CDR3 DNA follows: TGTGCCAGCTCGCTAGGACACGACCAAGAGACCCAGTACTTC. As protein: CASSLGHDQETQYF. Full variable domain (missing parts from reference TRBV18 and TRBJ2-5): NAGVMQNPRHLVRRRGQEARLRCSPMKGHSHVYWYRQLPEEGLKFMVYLQKENIIDESGMPKERFSAEFPKEGPSILRIQQVVRGDSAAYFCASSLGHDQETQYFGPGTRLLVL.

This clone has a single count. The V gene is TRBV3-1 (or the pseudogene TRBV3-2), the J gene TRBJ1-6, with D tentatively TRBD1 (5 bases). There are 15 residues in the CDR3. V was pared by 1 base and J by 11 bases, with 15 bases between. CDR1 and CDR2 (germline): LGHDT, YNNKEL (reference sequence). The DNA for the CDR3 is TGTGCCAGCAGCCAAGTTCATCAGGGTGATGCACCCCTCCACTTT. This sequence encodes CASSQVHQGDAPLHF.

The rearrangement joins TRBV9 to TRBJ1-4; possible D gene TRBD1, 5 bases. From germline, CDR1 is SGDLS and CDR2 YYNGEE. Trimming stripped 3 bases from V and 5 bases from J, with 14 bases between. This CDR3 is built from 15 residues. CDR3 protein: CASSAPLGGNEKLFF. CDR3 DNA sequence: TGTGCCAGCAGCGCGCCCTTGGGGGGAAATGAAAAACTGTTTTTT.

Here the CDR3 reads CASSLSGSLYEQYF. For the CDR3, the DNA is TGTGCCAGCAGTTTATCAGGGAGTCTATACGAGCAGTACTTC. The genes are TRBV27 and TRBJ2-7; D perhaps matches TRBD2 (5 bases). The CDR3 runs 14 residues. Between the trimmed V and J ends, which lost 0 bases and 4 bases, there was a span of 10 bases. Germline assignment: CDR1 MNHEY and CDR2 SMNVEV (reference sequence).

This chain connects TRBV28 to TRBJ1-5, with D possibly being TRBD1 (6 bases). Germline V CDR1 and CDR2: MDHEN, SYDVKM. The CDR3 loop spans 15 amino acids. The V gene lost 1 base and the J gene lost 1 base, with 8 bases spanning the gap. DNA of the CDR3: TGTGCCAGCAGTTTATCCGGACAGAGCAATCAGCCCCAGCATTTT. Its protein product is CASSLSGQSNQPQHF.

The chain has TRBV28 and TRBJ2-5; tentative D call: TRBD2 (5 bases). V lost 6 bases, J lost 1 base, and 6 bases lay in between. This CDR3 contains 12 residues. Germline V gene lookup returns CDR1 MDHEN and CDR2 SYDVKM. The CDR3 DNA reads TGTGCCAGCAGGAGCGGCCAAGAGACCCAGTACTTC. It translates to CASRSGQETQYF.

The V gene is TRBV4-2, the J gene TRBJ2-7, with D perhaps TRBD1 (6 bases). Germline lookup yields CDR1 LGHNA and CDR2 YNFKEQ. This CDR3 is 15 amino acids long. The V and J ends lost 4 bases and 1 base respectively, with 14 bases between them. The DNA of the CDR3 is TGTGCCAGCAGCCGGGGAACAGGGATTTCCTACGAGCAGTACTTC. Translation: CASSRGTGISYEQYF.

This sequence joins TRBV2 and TRBJ2-2; 14 nucleotides align to TRBD2. Germline V lookup: CDR1 SNHLY, CDR2 FYNNEI. V dropped 5 bases and J dropped 0; count of bases not matched to a gene: 20. This CDR3 is built from 23 residues. The CDR3 reads CASSLSATLGTSGGHSNTGELFF. CDR3 bases: TGTGCCAGCAGTCTATCAGCTACCTTAGGGACTAGCGGGGGCCATTCGAACACCGGGGAGCTGTTTTTT.

This chain connects TRBV11-3 to TRBJ2-1; TRBD2 might be the D (5 bases). V was trimmed by 1 base and J by 12 bases, leaving 16 bases between them. The CDR3 covers 14 residues. Germline V CDR1 and CDR2: SGHNT, YENEEA. The CDR3 DNA sequence: TGTGCCAGCAGCTTAGGAGCGGCGGAGAACCGGCAGTTCTTC. Amino acid sequence: CASSLGAAENRQFF.

V is TRBV11-2 and J is TRBJ2-1; unclear D gene. The V and J ends lost 3 bases and 8 bases respectively, with 8 bases between them. The CDR3 loop spans 12 amino acids. CDR1 and CDR2 (germline): SGHAT, FQNNGV. CDR3 sequence: CASSLIRDEQFF. The CDR3 bases are TGTGCCAGCAGCTTGATTCGGGATGAGCAGTTCTTC. Variable domain in full (rest from reference TRBV11-2 and TRBJ2-1): EAGVAQSPRYKIIEKRQSVAFWCNPISGHATLYWYQQILGQGPKLLIQFQNNGVVDDSQLPKDRFSAERLKGVDSTLKIQPAKLEDSAVYLCASSLIRDEQFFGPGTRLTVL.

The chain links TRBV30 to TRBJ2-1; 8 bases fit TRBD2. The CDR3 runs to 15 residues. With 1 base clipped from V and 2 bases from J, the junction kept 4 bases outside the gene matches. Germline loops: CDR1 GTSNPN, CDR2 SVGIG (reference sequence). The chain's CDR3 is CAWSGTSRTYNEQFF. CDR3 coding DNA: TGTGCCTGGAGTGGGACTAGCCGAACCTACAATGAGCAGTTCTTC.

The chain joins TRBV7-9 to TRBJ2-5; 7 bases align to TRBD2. The J segment lost 5 bases and the V segment lost 8 bases, leaving 2 bases of the junction unmatched. Germline CDR1 and CDR2: SEHNR and FQNEAQ (reference sequence). This CDR3 region has 11 residues. The CDR3 DNA reads as TGTGCCAGCCGGGGAGGGGAGACCCAGTACTTC. Its protein is CASRGGETQYF. The whole variable domain, filled in from reference TRBV7-9 and TRBJ2-5, reads DTGVSQNPRHKITKRGQNVTFRCDPISEHNRLYWYRQTLGQGPEFLTYFQNEAQLEKSRLLSDRFSAERPKGSFSTLEIQRTEQGDSAMYLCASRGGETQYFGPGTRLLVL.

The chain joins TRBV12-3 or TRBV12-4 to TRBJ2-1; D might be TRBD2 (5 bases). The CDR3 runs to 12 residues. V gave up 9 bases and J gave up 6 bases, with 12 bases separating them. CDR3 nucleotide sequence: TGTGCCAGTGTCTCGGCGGGCAATGAGCAGTTCTTC. Encoded protein: CASVSAGNEQFF.

The chain joins TRBV4-2 to TRBJ1-2; 9 bases align to TRBD1. V lost 1 base and J lost 3; bases outside the gene matches: 3. The germline V gene has CDR1 LGHNA and CDR2 YNFKEQ. This CDR3 has 15 amino acids. DNA for the CDR3: TGTGCCAGCAGCCAAGCGACAGGGGGAGACTATGGCTACACCTTC. Its translation is CASSQATGGDYGYTF.

The CDR3 DNA follows: TGTGCCAGCAGCGTAGGAGGGGACAGGGTTCTGCACGAGCAGTACTTC. Translated: CASSVGGDRVLHEQYF. This chain connects TRBV9 to TRBJ2-7, with 9 bases matching TRBD1. From germline, CDR1 is SGDLS and CDR2 YYNGEE. The ends lost 0 bases at V and 5 bases at J; junction bases unmatched: 9. The CDR3 is made up of 16 amino acids.

The genes are TRBV24-1 and TRBJ2-5; 9 nucleotides agree with TRBD2. This CDR3 region has 13 residues. J lost 5 bases, V lost 10 bases, and 7 bases had no gene match. Germline V gives CDR1 KGHDR, CDR2 SFDVKD. The CDR3 nucleotides are TGTGCCACACGGGCTAGCGGGGTGGAGACCCAGTACTTC. This gives the protein CATRASGVETQYF.

V and J are TRBV19 and TRBJ1-4; D may be TRBD1 (5 bases). The V gene's germline CDR1 is LNHDA and CDR2 SQIVND (reference sequence). Trimming removed 11 bases from V and 7 bases from J, with 20 bases in between. The CDR3 contains 14 residues. CDR3 in amino acids: CALRGEGEGEKLFF. In DNA form, the CDR3 reads TGTGCCTTGAGAGGGGAAGGGGAGGGTGAAAAACTGTTTTTT.

A single count supports this clone. The chain joins TRBV7-6 to TRBJ1-4; 7 bases match TRBD1. Germline V gene sequence: CDR1 SGHVS, CDR2 FNYEAQ. The V and J ends lost 5 bases and 0 bases, in that order; junction bases with no gene match: 12. The CDR3 is 18 residues long. CDR3 DNA sequence: TGTGCCAGCAGCCGGGGACAGCTTAGGGTATCAACTAATGAAAAACTGTTTTTT. It codes for CASSRGQLRVSTNEKLFF.

The chain combines TRBV7-9 with TRBJ1-4, with 11 bases identical to TRBD1. The J segment lost 6 bases and the V segment lost 5 bases, leaving 5 bases of the junction unmatched. Germline loops: CDR1 SEHNR, CDR2 FQNEAQ (reference sequence). The CDR3 loop spans 15 amino acids. DNA of the CDR3: TGTGCCAGCAGCCCCGGGGACAGGGGGGATGAAAAACTGTTTTTT. Protein: CASSPGDRGDEKLFF.

This clone is a singleton in its sample. J is TRBJ1-4 and V is TRBV7-9; 8 bases match TRBD1. Germline assignment: CDR1 SEHNR and CDR2 FQNEAQ (reference sequence). The CDR3 is 13 residues long. The junction had 9 bases not matched to a gene; V was cut back by 10 bases and J by 8 bases. The DNA for the CDR3 is TGTGCCACTACGGGACAGGCCAAGGAAAAACTGTTTTTT. It specifies CATTGQAKEKLFF.

The CDR3 is CASSTQRDLYEQYF. For the CDR3, the DNA is TGTGCCAGCAGCACCCAGCGGGACCTATACGAGCAGTACTTC. The rearrangement uses TRBV4-2 and TRBJ2-7; TRBD2 matches at 7 bases. J was trimmed by 4 bases and V by 5 bases; bases with no gene match: 8. The germline V gene encodes CDR1 LGHNA and CDR2 YNFKEQ. This CDR3 comprises 14 residues.

The chain has TRBV28 and TRBJ2-5; 7 bases match TRBD2. Trimming removed 4 bases from V and 0 bases from J; junction bases left unmatched: 8. The CDR3 runs 16 residues. The germline V gene encodes CDR1 MDHEN and CDR2 SYDVKM. This CDR3 reads CASSSSGTTYQETQYF. The CDR3 coding sequence is TGTGCCAGCAGTTCCTCCGGGACTACGTACCAAGAGACCCAGTACTTC.

The rearrangement joins TRBV7-9 to TRBJ1-2, with 7 bases matching TRBD1. V lost 6 bases, J lost 2 bases, and 6 bases stayed unmatched. The CDR3 is 14 residues long. CDR1 is SEHNR and CDR2 is FQNEAQ in the germline V gene (reference sequence). This CDR3 is CASSPQTGNYGYTF. For the CDR3, the DNA is TGTGCCAGCAGTCCCCAGACAGGGAACTATGGCTACACCTTC.

The chain couples TRBV28 to TRBJ2-1; 9 nucleotides match TRBD2. The CDR3 totals 14 residues. V was clipped by 10 bases and J by 4 bases; unmatched bases: 8. Germline V gene lookup returns CDR1 MDHEN and CDR2 SYDVKM. CDR3 nucleotide sequence: TGTGCCAACTCACCGACTAGCGGTTACAATGAGCAGTTCTTC. Translated, it gives CANSPTSGYNEQFF.

The rearrangement uses TRBV4-2 and TRBJ2-5; the D gene is possibly TRBD1 (7 bases). The CDR3 loop spans 15 amino acids. Trimming removed 0 bases at V and 4 bases at J, with 12 bases between. Germline lookup yields CDR1 LGHNA and CDR2 YNFKEQ. CDR3 bases: TGTGCCAGCAGCCAAGATCCAGGGGGAGGAGAGACCCAGTACTTC. Its protein is CASSQDPGGGETQYF.

The V gene is TRBV4-3, the J gene TRBJ2-5; D is unresolved. CDR1 LGHNA and CDR2 YSLEER come from the germline V gene. V shed 1 base and J shed 5 bases, with 14 bases lying between them. This CDR3 has 15 amino acids. CDR3 DNA: TGCGCCAGCAGCCAAGTTGTGGGCCACCGGGAGACCCAGTACTTC. It specifies CASSQVVGHRETQYF.

For this clone: The identical CDR3 is also encoded by other nucleotide sequences in the sample. The rearrangement joins TRBV9 to TRBJ1-4; TRBD1 agrees at 10 bases. CDR3 length equals 16 residues. The V gene's germline CDR1 is SGDLS and CDR2 YYNGEE. V dropped 3 bases and J dropped 0; count of bases not matched to a gene: 2. The CDR3 DNA follows: TGTGCCAGCAGCGCCGGACAGGGGGCAACTAATGAAAAACTGTTTTTT. This sequence encodes CASSAGQGATNEKLFF. Complete variable domain (other parts from reference TRBV9 and TRBJ1-4): DSGVTQTPKHLITATGQRVTLRCSPRSGDLSVYWYQQSLDQGLQFLIQYYNGEERAKGNILERFSAQQFPDLHSELNLSSLELGDSALYFCASSAGQGATNEKLFFGSGTQLSVL.

V usage is TRBV27 and J usage is TRBJ1-4; TRBD1 might be the D (6 bases). Germline V gives CDR1 MNHEY, CDR2 SMNVEV (reference sequence). The CDR3 is 15 residues long. Trimming cost V 7 bases and J 7 bases, with 19 bases left between them. The CDR3 DNA sequence: TGTGCCAGCAACAAAAAGGGGGGGTTCATTGAAAAACTGTTTTTT. Encoded protein: CASNKKGGFIEKLFF.

This clone has only one observation. CDR3 nucleotides: TGTGCCAGCAGCCTGGACAGGAGAGGAAACACCATATATTTT. Encoded protein: CASSLDRRGNTIYF. The chain couples TRBV28 to TRBJ1-3; 7 bases align to TRBD1. CDR1 is MDHEN and CDR2 is SYDVKM in the germline V gene. This CDR3 comprises 14 residues. Trimming cost V 6 bases and J 4 bases; bases outside gene matches: 6.